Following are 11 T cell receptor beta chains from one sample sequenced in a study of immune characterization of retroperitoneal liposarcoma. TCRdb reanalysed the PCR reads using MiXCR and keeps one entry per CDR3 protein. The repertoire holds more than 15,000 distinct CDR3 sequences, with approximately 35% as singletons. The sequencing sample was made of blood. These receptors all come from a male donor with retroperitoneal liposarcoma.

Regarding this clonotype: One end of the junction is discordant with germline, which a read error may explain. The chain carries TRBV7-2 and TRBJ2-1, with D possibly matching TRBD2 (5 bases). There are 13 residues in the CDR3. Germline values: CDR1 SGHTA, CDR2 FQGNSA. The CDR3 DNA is TGTGCCAGCATCCCCCGGGCTATGGAGGAGCAGTGCTTC. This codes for CASIPRAMEEQCF.

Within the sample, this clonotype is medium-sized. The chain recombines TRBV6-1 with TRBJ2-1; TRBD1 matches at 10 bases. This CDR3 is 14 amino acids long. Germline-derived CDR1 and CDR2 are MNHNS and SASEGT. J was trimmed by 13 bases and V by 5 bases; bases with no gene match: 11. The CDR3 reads CASSNGGQGETQFF. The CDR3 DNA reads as TGTGCCAGCAGTAATGGAGGACAGGGGGAGACCCAGTTCTTC.

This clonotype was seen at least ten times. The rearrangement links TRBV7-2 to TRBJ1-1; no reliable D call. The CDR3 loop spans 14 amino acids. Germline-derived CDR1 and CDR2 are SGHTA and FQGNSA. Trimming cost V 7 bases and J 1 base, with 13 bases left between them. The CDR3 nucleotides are TGTGCCAGCACCCCAAGTCTGGAGAACACTGAAGCTTTCTTT. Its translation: CASTPSLENTEAFF.

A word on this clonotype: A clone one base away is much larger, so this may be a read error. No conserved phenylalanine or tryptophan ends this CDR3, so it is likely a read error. This CDR3 reads CASSLVVGQQETQFS. The CDR3 nucleotides are TGTGCCAGCAGCTTAGTCGTCGGACAGCAAGAGACCCAGTTCTCC. V gene TRBV7-2 combines with J gene TRBJ2-5, with TRBD1 as a possible D gene (6 bases). Gene TRBJ2-1 matches the end of the DNA better, so the J call may be wrong. This CDR3 spans 15 amino acids. Looked up from germline, CDR1 is SGHTA and CDR2 is FQGNSA.

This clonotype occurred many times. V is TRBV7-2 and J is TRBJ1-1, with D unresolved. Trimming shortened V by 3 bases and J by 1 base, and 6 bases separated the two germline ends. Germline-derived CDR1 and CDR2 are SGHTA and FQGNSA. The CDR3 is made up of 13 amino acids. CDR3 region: CASSFTENTEAFF. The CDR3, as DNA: TGTGCCAGCAGCTTTACGGAGAACACTGAAGCTTTCTTT.

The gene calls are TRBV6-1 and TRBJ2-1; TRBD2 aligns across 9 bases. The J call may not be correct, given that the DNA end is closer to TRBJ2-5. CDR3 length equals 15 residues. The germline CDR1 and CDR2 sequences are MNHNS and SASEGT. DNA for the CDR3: TGTGCATGCTCATGGATAGCGGGAGAAGCAGAGACCCAGTACTTC. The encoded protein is CACSWIAGEAETQYF.

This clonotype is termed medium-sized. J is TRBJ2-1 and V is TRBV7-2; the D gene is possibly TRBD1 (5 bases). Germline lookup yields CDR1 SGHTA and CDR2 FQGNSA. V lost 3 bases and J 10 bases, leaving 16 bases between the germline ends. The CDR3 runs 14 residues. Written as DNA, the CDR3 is TGTGCCAGCAGCTTGATAGGGGTACCGTACGAGCAGTTCTTC. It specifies CASSLIGVPYEQFF.

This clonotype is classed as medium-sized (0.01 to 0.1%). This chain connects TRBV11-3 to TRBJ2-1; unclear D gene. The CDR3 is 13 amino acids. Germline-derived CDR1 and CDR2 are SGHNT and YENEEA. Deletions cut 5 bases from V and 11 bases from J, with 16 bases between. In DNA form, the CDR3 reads TGTGCCAGCAGCCGAAACGGTGGGAATCAGCAGTTCTTC. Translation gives CASSRNGGNQQFF.

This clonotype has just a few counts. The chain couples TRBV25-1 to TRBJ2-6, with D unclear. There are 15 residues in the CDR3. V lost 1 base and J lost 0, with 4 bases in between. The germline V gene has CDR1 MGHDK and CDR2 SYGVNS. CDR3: CASSELSSGANVLTF. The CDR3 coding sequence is TGTGCCAGCAGTGAATTAAGCTCTGGGGCCAACGTCCTGACTTTC.

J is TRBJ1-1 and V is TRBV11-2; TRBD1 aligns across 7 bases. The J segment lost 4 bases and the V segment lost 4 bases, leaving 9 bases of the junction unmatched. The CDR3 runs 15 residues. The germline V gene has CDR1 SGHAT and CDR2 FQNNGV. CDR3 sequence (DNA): TGTGCCAGCAGCTGGGGCGCAGGGGGAATCACTGAAGCTTTCTTT. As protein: CASSWGAGGITEAFF. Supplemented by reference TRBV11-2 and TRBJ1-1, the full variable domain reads EAGVAQSPRYKIIEKRQSVAFWCNPISGHATLYWYQQILGQGPKLLIQFQNNGVVDDSQLPKDRFSAERLKGVDSTLKIQPAKLEDSAVYLCASSWGAGGITEAFFGQGTRLTVV.

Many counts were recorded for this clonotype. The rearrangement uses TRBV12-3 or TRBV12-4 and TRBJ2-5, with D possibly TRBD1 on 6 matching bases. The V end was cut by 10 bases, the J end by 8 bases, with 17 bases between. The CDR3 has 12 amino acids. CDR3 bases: TGTGCCACCGGTCAGGGGCTGGCTACCCAGTACTTC. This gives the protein CATGQGLATQYF.